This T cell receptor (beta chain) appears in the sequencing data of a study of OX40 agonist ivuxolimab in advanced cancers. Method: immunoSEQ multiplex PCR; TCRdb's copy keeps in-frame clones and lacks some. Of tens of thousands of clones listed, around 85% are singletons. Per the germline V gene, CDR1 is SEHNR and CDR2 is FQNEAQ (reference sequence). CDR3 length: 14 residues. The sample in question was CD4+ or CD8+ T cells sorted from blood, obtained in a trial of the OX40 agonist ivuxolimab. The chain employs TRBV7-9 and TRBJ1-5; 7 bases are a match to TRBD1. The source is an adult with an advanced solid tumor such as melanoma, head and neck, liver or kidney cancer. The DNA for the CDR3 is TGTGCAGTTCCAGGGGGGAATAGCAATCAGCCCCAGCATTTT. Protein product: CAVPGGNSNQPQHF.